This passage covers 13 T cell receptor beta chains from one sample sequenced in a study of control samples from healthy donors and cancer patients. Some clones are missing from TCRdb's copy, which holds only in-frame ones; the method was immunoSEQ multiplex PCR. This sample has around 58,000 clones, with 88% found just once. Sequencing input: blood. The receptors were sampled from a man in his fifties or sixties in good health.

This chain connects TRBV18 to TRBJ1-6; 9 bases agree with TRBD1. Trimming removed 1 base from V and 11 bases from J; junction bases left unmatched: 12. This CDR3 is built from 17 residues. Germline-derived CDR1 and CDR2 are KGHSH and LQKENI. The CDR3 DNA reads TGTGCCAGCTCACCACTTATTGAGGGACAGGGTCTAGCACCCCTCCACTTT. Protein sequence: CASSPLIEGQGLAPLHF.

The CDR3 protein is CASSLGGTDGSSPLHF. The CDR3 region has the DNA TGCGCCAGCAGCTTGGGCGGGACGGACGGGAGTTCACCCCTCCACTTT. V is TRBV5-1 and J is TRBJ1-6, with a possible D match to TRBD1 (5 bases). The CDR3 has 16 residues. Germline CDR1 reads SGHRS; CDR2 reads YFSETQ. The germline V and J ends were trimmed by 0 bases and 9 bases, with 16 bases remaining between them.

The J gene is TRBJ1-1, the V gene TRBV5-5; perhaps TRBD1 as D (5 bases). This CDR3 region has 14 residues. The ends were cut back, 4 bases at V and 5 bases at J, with 15 bases in the middle. Germline-derived CDR1 and CDR2 are SGHKS and YYEKEE (reference sequence). CDR3 loop: CASSVEGGGTEAFF. CDR3 nucleotides: TGTGCCAGCAGCGTGGAGGGCGGGGGGACTGAAGCTTTCTTT.

This chain's CDR3 is CASSQGYGAPRETQYF. For the CDR3, the DNA is TGTGCCAGCAGCCAAGGATACGGGGCCCCAAGGGAGACCCAGTACTTC. The chain joins TRBV3-1 (or the pseudogene TRBV3-2) to TRBJ2-5; D may be TRBD1 or TRBD2 (5 bases each). Germline CDR1 is LGHDT and CDR2 is YNNKEL (reference sequence). V was shortened by 1 base and J by 5 bases, with 17 bases between the two germline ends. The CDR3 sequence is 16 residues long.

This chain uses TRBV28 with TRBJ1-1; tentatively, D is TRBD1 (5 bases). Germline loops: CDR1 MDHEN, CDR2 SYDVKM. This CDR3 has 14 amino acids. V lost 8 bases, J lost 1 base, and 14 bases lay in between. CDR3 nucleotide sequence: TGTGCCAGCCGATGGGCCGGGGGGAACACTGAAGCTTTCTTT. Protein: CASRWAGGNTEAFF.

This clone was seen a single time. The chain has TRBV24-1 and TRBJ2-1; 10 positions match TRBD2. Losses at the gene ends were 1 base for V and 7 bases for J; bases not matched to a gene: 6. The germline CDR1 and CDR2 sequences are KGHDR and SFDVKD. The CDR3 runs 16 residues. The CDR3 here is CATSDFGLAGANEQFF. The CDR3 DNA follows: TGTGCCACCAGTGATTTCGGTCTAGCGGGAGCGAATGAGCAGTTCTTC.

The chain recombines TRBV19 with TRBJ2-3, with D tentatively TRBD2 (5 bases). This CDR3 is 13 amino acids long. V lost 5 bases to trimming and J lost 6 bases, with 12 bases between them. Germline CDR1 is LNHDA and CDR2 is SQIVND (reference sequence). CDR3 coding DNA: TGTGCCAGTAGTGCTTCTTTAGCGGATACGCAGTATTTT. Amino acids: CASSASLADTQYF.

The chain uses TRBV11-3 and TRBJ1-1; perhaps TRBD1 as D (5 bases). With 1 base removed from V and 0 bases from J, the gap between germline ends came to 9 bases. This CDR3 contains 15 residues. Germline V gene sequence: CDR1 SGHNT, CDR2 YENEEA. The CDR3 DNA reads as TGTGCCAGCAGCTTAGGGGACCGGATGAACACTGAAGCTTTCTTT. Its translation is CASSLGDRMNTEAFF.

CDR3 DNA: TGTGCCAGCAGCTGGGGACAGGGGCACACCGGGGAGCTGTTTTTT. Translation gives CASSWGQGHTGELFF. The genes are TRBV9 and TRBJ2-2; 10 nucleotides line up with TRBD1. This CDR3 spans 15 amino acids. Per germline, CDR1 SGDLS and CDR2 YYNGEE. J gave up 3 bases and V 4 bases, and 3 bases lay outside the gene matches.

This chain links TRBV6-2 or TRBV6-3 with TRBJ2-7; D is undetermined. CDR1 MNHEY and CDR2 SVGEGT come from the germline V gene. The V gene lost 2 bases and the J gene lost 1 base, with 9 bases spanning the gap. The CDR3 has 14 amino acids. CDR3 region: CASSYGPASYEQYF. CDR3 DNA sequence: TGTGCCAGCAGTTACGGACCAGCTTCCTACGAGCAGTACTTC.

The rearrangement links TRBV27 to TRBJ2-1; TRBD2 matches at 10 bases. Germline-derived CDR1 and CDR2 are MNHEY and SMNVEV (reference sequence). This CDR3 is built from 15 residues. Trimming cost V 5 bases and J 4 bases; bases outside gene matches: 5. CDR3 amino acids: CASSRTSGLYNEQFF. For the CDR3, the DNA is TGTGCCAGCAGTCGGACTAGCGGCCTTTACAATGAGCAGTTCTTC.

V is TRBV2 and J is TRBJ2-7; the D is unclear. The V end lost 3 bases, the J end lost 0 bases, and 9 bases lay between the germline ends. The CDR3 spans 14 residues. Germline V CDR1 and CDR2: SNHLY, FYNNEI. The CDR3 protein is CASSDGPLSYEQYF. CDR3 coding DNA: TGTGCCAGCAGTGACGGGCCGCTCTCCTACGAGCAGTACTTC.

Details on this clone: A read error may be the cause here, since a much bigger clone is one base away. The rearrangement joins TRBV6-5 to TRBJ2-7, with 11 bases aligning to TRBD2. J gave up 2 bases and V 0 bases, and 0 bases lay outside the gene matches. CDR3 length: 15 residues. The germline V gene has CDR1 MNHEY and CDR2 SVGAGI. CDR3 loop: CASSYSSGRAYEQYF. DNA of the CDR3: TGTGCCAGCAGTTACTCTAGCGGGAGGGCCTACGAGCAGTACTTC.